The rows below give T cell receptor beta chains drawn from one sample of a study of cytomegalovirus exposure and HLA in healthy donors. TCRdb's table, derived via immunoSEQ multiplex PCR, lists solely in-frame clones and lacks some. The sample records some 190,000 clones, approximately 77% being singletons. Sequenced input: PBMCs. Source of these receptors: a middle-aged man in good health and CMV-seropositive. Each CDR3 is given with its conserved first and last residue. A D gene is named only where the DNA matches it firmly. Clone size is given for some rows only: seen once, a few or many times, or a class if the clone is expanded.

TRBJ1-5	NA	TRBV7-9	NA	TGTGCCAGCAGCCCCCACAGCTATGGGAGCAATCAGCCCCAGCATTTT	CASSPHSYGSNQPQHF
TRBJ2-5	few	TRBV18	TRBD2	TGTGCCAGCTCACCTTATCTAGCGGGGGGACAAGAGACCCAGTACTTC	CASSPYLAGGQETQYF
TRBJ2-3	NA	TRBV7-2	NA	TGTGCCAGCAGCCAAGATCTTGGAGCGTGGCCGCAGTATTTT	CASSQDLGAWPQYF
TRBJ2-1	NA	TRBV6-5	TRBD2	TGTGCCAGCAGTCTGGGTTGGGGCGGGGGGCAGTTCTTC	CASSLGWGGGQFF
TRBJ2-7	NA	TRBV15	NA	TGTGCCACCAGCACTGGGGGGATTAAGTCCTACGAGCAGTACTTC	CATSTGGIKSYEQYF
TRBJ2-1	NA	TRBV4-3	NA	TGCGCCAGCAGCCCACGGCAGGGATGGTCCTACAATGAGCAGTTCTTC	CASSPRQGWSYNEQFF
TRBJ2-1	NA	TRBV27	TRBD1	TGTGCCAGCAGTTTTAGGGGACAGGGTAGGGGTGAGCAGTTCTTC	CASSFRGQGRGEQFF
TRBJ2-7	NA	TRBV6-6	TRBD2	TGTGCCAGCAGTGACCGACTAGCGGCCTACGAGCAGTACTTC	CASSDRLAAYEQYF
TRBJ2-5	NA	TRBV28	NA	TGTGCCAGCAACCCCGGGGGGCTTGGAGAGACCCAGTACTTC	CASNPGGLGETQYF
TRBJ2-1	NA	TRBV2	NA	TGTGCCAGCAGTGAAGCGATGGCGGCGAGGGCCAGCTCCTACAATGAGCAGTTCTTC	CASSEAMAARASSYNEQFF
TRBJ2-2	NA	TRBV5-1	NA	TGCGCCAGCAGCGACGGGCCGCTCGGGGACACCGGGGAGCTGTTTTTT	CASSDGPLGDTGELFF
TRBJ2-1	NA	TRBV28	NA	TGTGCCAGCAGTGTTACTAGCTGGTACTCCTACAATGAGCAGTTCTTC	CASSVTSWYSYNEQFF
TRBJ1-5	NA	TRBV29-1	TRBD1	TGCAGCGCCCAACAGGGGGGCTCGAATCAGCCCCAGCATTTT	CSAQQGGSNQPQHF
TRBJ1-1	NA	TRBV19	NA	TGTGCCAGTAGTGTGCGGGGGATGGAAGCTTTCTTT	CASSVRGMEAFF
TRBJ2-7	NA	TRBV5-1	TRBD1	TGCGCCAGCAGCCGCCGGACAGGGACTTACGAGCAGTACTTC	CASSRRTGTYEQYF
TRBJ1-3	NA	TRBV5-4	NA	TGTGCCAGCAGCCAAGCTCGTGGGGGCAGGGCTGGAAACACCATATATTTT	CASSQARGGRAGNTIYF
TRBJ2-7	NA	TRBV28	TRBD1	TGTGCCAGCAGCACTCCCGGGACAGGGACCTACGAGCAGTACTTC	CASSTPGTGTYEQYF
TRBJ1-3	once	TRBV6-6	TRBD1	TGTGCCAGCAGCCGGGGGACAGCGGGAAACACCATATATTTT	CASSRGTAGNTIYF
TRBJ2-7	once	TRBV5-1	NA	TGCGCCAGCAGCGTGCAGGGTGATGGCTACGAGCAGTACTTC	CASSVQGDGYEQYF
TRBJ2-1	NA	TRBV6-1	TRBD1	TGTGCCAGCAGTCACACAGGGGGCCGCTACAATGAGCAGTTCTTC	CASSHTGGRYNEQFF
TRBJ2-1	once	TRBV6-1	TRBD2	TGTGCCAGCAGGCGGGAGGGCCCCTACAATGAGCAGTTCTTC	CASRREGPYNEQFF
TRBJ1-1	NA	TRBV18	NA	TGTGCCAGCTCACCAAGGGCGGGGAACACTGAAGCTTTCTTT	CASSPRAGNTEAFF
TRBJ1-1	NA	TRBV14	NA	TGTGCCAGCAGCCGACAGGCTGTATTAAGCACTGAAGCTTTCTTT	CASSRQAVLSTEAFF